This record covers a single T cell receptor (beta chain). The CDR3 covers 13 residues. V gave up 7 bases and J gave up 6 bases, with 13 bases separating them. CDR1 and CDR2 (germline): LNHDA, SQIVND (reference sequence). Multiple sclerosis controls were treatment-naive patients with stable or active relapsing-remitting disease. The sample belongs to a study of CD8 T cells in Susac syndrome. It was with random hexamers that roughly 0.5 to 1 ug RNA was reverse transcribed. With immunoSEQ multiplex PCR, TCR beta CDR3 was amplified across 54 Vbeta and 13 Jbeta. MiXCR, run by TCRdb on the immunoSEQ multiplex PCR reads, gives a single entry per CDR3 protein. The table records approximately 190,000 distinct CDR3 sequences, about 95% of them present only once.

This sequence was found in a human donor with multiple sclerosis. The chain employs TRBV19 and TRBJ2-1; D ambiguous. Sequencing was carried out using CD4+ T cells from PBMCs. CDR3: CASNPGRSNEQFF. CDR3 nucleotide sequence: TGTGCCAGTAACCCGGGCCGCTCCAATGAGCAGTTCTTC. Full variable domain (rest looked up from reference TRBV19 and TRBJ2-1): DGGITQSPKYLFRKEGQNVTLSCEQNLNHDAMYWYRQDPGQGLRLIYYSQIVNDFQKGDIAEGYSVSREKKESFPLTVTSAQKNPTAFYLCASNPGRSNEQFFGPGTRLTVL.